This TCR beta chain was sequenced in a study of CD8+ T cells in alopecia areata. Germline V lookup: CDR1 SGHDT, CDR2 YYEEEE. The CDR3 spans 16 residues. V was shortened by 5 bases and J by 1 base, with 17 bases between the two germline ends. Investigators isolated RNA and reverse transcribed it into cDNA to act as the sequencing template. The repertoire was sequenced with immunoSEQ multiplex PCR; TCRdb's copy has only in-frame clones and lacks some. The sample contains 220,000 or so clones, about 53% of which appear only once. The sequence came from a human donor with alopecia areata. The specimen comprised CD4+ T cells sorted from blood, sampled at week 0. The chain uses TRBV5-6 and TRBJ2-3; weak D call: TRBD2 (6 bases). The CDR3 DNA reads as TGTGCCAGCAGTCTCGATCGGGGGTGGGGCACAGATACGCAGTATTTT. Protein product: CASSLDRGWGTDTQYF.